These 30 T cell receptor beta chains came from one sample sequenced in a study of blood T cell repertoires in COVID-19. TCRdb keeps only in-frame clones here, not all; method: immunoSEQ multiplex PCR. The sample yields 230,000 or so clones, 65% to 90% seen once. The sequencing input was peripheral blood. The receptors come from a man between 40 and 49 years old who had recovered from COVID-19.

This clone has just a few counts. This chain joins TRBV27 and TRBJ1-2; TRBD1 might be the D (6 bases). Looked up from germline, CDR1 is MNHEY and CDR2 is SMNVEV (reference sequence). The CDR3 length is 14 residues. V lost 6 bases and J 2 bases, leaving 13 bases between the germline ends. CDR3 loop: CASSRLTGNYGYTF. The DNA of the CDR3 is TGTGCCAGCAGCCGACTCACAGGGAACTATGGCTACACCTTC.

V gene TRBV7-9 combines with J gene TRBJ2-5; the match to TRBD1 covers 7 bases. The CDR3 is made up of 13 amino acids. Germline lookup yields CDR1 SEHNR and CDR2 FQNEAQ (reference sequence). V was pared by 6 bases and J by 1 base, with 2 bases of the junction left unmatched. CDR3 DNA sequence: TGTGCCAGCAGACAGGGGCCCCAAGAGACCCAGTACTTC. Translating gives CASRQGPQETQYF.

The chain has TRBV21-1 and TRBJ1-1; TRBD1 is taken as the D call from the table, unchecked against the DNA. TRBV21-1 is labeled a pseudogene. This CDR3 has 23 residues. CDR3 protein: CASSPTGQGAVVLGDMMNTEAFF. CDR3 nucleotide sequence: TGTGCCAGCAGCCCCACGGGACAGGGGGCGGTCGTCTTAGGCGATATGATGAACACTGAAGCTTTCTTT.

The V gene is TRBV6-5, the J gene TRBJ2-7; TRBD1 agrees at 8 bases. Per the germline V gene, CDR1 is MNHEY and CDR2 is SVGAGI. V shed 7 bases and J 2 bases; nucleotides not matched to a gene: 7. The CDR3 has 14 residues. CDR3 residues: CASNEQGGAYEQYF. The CDR3 bases are TGTGCCAGCAACGAACAGGGGGGAGCCTACGAGCAGTACTTC.

The V and J genes are TRBV5-4 and TRBJ2-7, with 10 bases identical to TRBD1. This CDR3 contains 14 residues. Germline values: CDR1 SGHNT, CDR2 YYREEE (reference sequence). V lost 4 bases, J lost 5 bases, and 6 bases stayed unmatched. The CDR3 here is CASSHQTGGHEQYF. CDR3 bases: TGTGCCAGCAGCCATCAGACAGGGGGCCACGAGCAGTACTTC.

CDR3 DNA: TGTGCCAGCAGTGCGAACAGGGGCCATGGCATGAACACTGAAGCTTTCTTT. Translating it yields CASSANRGHGMNTEAFF. The rearrangement links TRBV6-1 to TRBJ1-1; 7 bases agree with TRBD1. With V trimmed by 4 bases and J by 0 bases, 11 bases remained unmatched. The CDR3 extends over 17 amino acids. CDR1 and CDR2 (germline): MNHNS, SASEGT.

In this sample, this clone turned up a few times. This sequence joins TRBV2 and TRBJ2-1, with a possible D match to TRBD1 (6 bases). V lost 6 bases to trimming and J lost 10 bases, with 10 bases between them. Germline CDR1 and CDR2: SNHLY and FYNNEI. The CDR3 consists of 11 residues. The CDR3 region has the DNA TGTGCCAGCAGGGAGCAGGGGGAGCAGTTCTTC. Translated: CASREQGEQFF.

The sample holds a few counts of this clone. The genes are TRBV6-2 or TRBV6-3 and TRBJ1-6, with 10 positions matching TRBD1. From germline, CDR1 is MNHEY and CDR2 SVGEGT. CDR3 length: 16 amino acids. Germline trimming cut 2 bases from V and 7 bases from J; bases unmatched to any gene: 5. The CDR3 protein is CASSYPRTGGNSPLHF. CDR3 bases: TGTGCCAGCAGTTACCCTCGGACAGGGGGAAATTCACCCCTCCACTTT.

The gene calls are TRBV30 and TRBJ1-2; 8 nucleotides agree with TRBD1. The V gene end was trimmed by 5 bases and the J gene end by 6 bases; junction bases not matched to a gene: 11. The CDR3 covers 14 residues. CDR1 and CDR2 from the germline V gene are GTSNPN and SVGIG (reference sequence). The CDR3 reads CAWYSTDRENGYTF. In DNA, the CDR3 is TGTGCCTGGTACTCTACGGACAGGGAAAATGGCTACACCTTC.

The chain carries TRBV5-4 and TRBJ1-2; 7 nucleotides agree with TRBD1. The ends lost 4 bases at V and 5 bases at J; junction bases unmatched: 11. The CDR3 runs 15 residues. CDR1 and CDR2 from the germline V gene are SGHNT and YYREEE (reference sequence). CDR3: CASSANRGDAYGYTF. In DNA form, the CDR3 reads TGTGCCAGCAGCGCTAACAGGGGTGACGCGTATGGCTACACCTTC.

The chain is built from TRBV18 and TRBJ2-3; 12 positions match TRBD2. The CDR3 is 18 residues long. J gave up 2 bases and V 2 bases, and 8 bases lay outside the gene matches. CDR1 is KGHSH, CDR2 LQKENI, per germline. DNA of the CDR3: TGTGCCAGCTCACCAGGAGAAGGACTAGCGGGGTTCACAGATACGCAGTATTTT. Its translation: CASSPGEGLAGFTDTQYF.

The chain has TRBV7-2 and TRBJ1-2, with 7 nucleotides matching TRBD1. Trimming cost V 2 bases and J 1 base; bases outside gene matches: 10. There are 17 residues in the CDR3. Germline V gene lookup returns CDR1 SGHTA and CDR2 FQGNSA. CDR3 bases: TGTGCCAGCAGCTTATCTGTCGGGACAGAAGATAACTATGGCTACACCTTC. This gives the protein CASSLSVGTEDNYGYTF.

This clone was counted between two and nine times. The chain has TRBV5-1 and TRBJ1-1; TRBD1 might be the D (6 bases). This CDR3 region has 15 residues. Germline V gene sequence: CDR1 SGHRS, CDR2 YFSETQ. V gave up 0 bases and J gave up 5 bases, with 14 bases separating them. The CDR3 DNA is TGCGCCAGCAGCTTGGCGGGCAGGGGAAGTACTGAAGCTTTCTTT. It yields the protein CASSLAGRGSTEAFF.

This clone was seen a few times. The chain recombines TRBV9 with TRBJ1-1, with D hard to call. V was pared by 1 base and J by 3 bases, with 10 bases between. The V gene's germline CDR1 is SGDLS and CDR2 YYNGEE. The CDR3 consists of 14 residues. This CDR3 is CASSVLGSYTEAFF. The DNA of the CDR3 is TGTGCCAGCAGCGTACTGGGCAGCTACACTGAAGCTTTCTTT.

The V call is TRBV6-5, the J call TRBJ1-2, with D possibly TRBD1 on 5 matching bases. V lost 7 bases and J 2 bases, leaving 14 bases between the germline ends. The CDR3 loop spans 14 amino acids. Germline CDR1 reads MNHEY; CDR2 reads SVGAGI. The CDR3 is CASTDGGGNYGYTF. CDR3 bases: TGTGCCAGCACCGACGGCGGGGGAAACTATGGCTACACCTTC.

V and J are TRBV10-3 and TRBJ2-5, with 7 bases identical to TRBD1. Unmatched junction bases numbered 5, after V lost 6 bases and J lost 4 bases. The CDR3 length is 13 residues. Germline V gives CDR1 ENHRY, CDR2 SYGVKD. The CDR3 here is CAIRGGQTETQYF. The CDR3 DNA sequence: TGTGCCATCAGAGGGGGCCAAACAGAGACCCAGTACTTC.

In this sample, this clone turned up a few times. The chain couples TRBV29-1 to TRBJ1-2; 7 nucleotides align to TRBD1. From germline, CDR1 is SQVTM and CDR2 ANQGSEA. This CDR3 is 11 amino acids long. V dropped 5 bases and J dropped 6; count of bases not matched to a gene: 3. The CDR3 is CSVYRGHGYTF. In nucleotides, the CDR3 is TGCAGCGTTTACAGGGGACATGGCTACACCTTC.

The J gene is TRBJ2-3, the V gene TRBV2; 7 positions agree with TRBD1. CDR1 SNHLY and CDR2 FYNNEI come from the germline V gene. The CDR3 runs 12 residues. The V gene end was trimmed by 8 bases and the J gene end by 4 bases; junction bases not matched to a gene: 3. The CDR3 here is CASATGPDTQYF. The CDR3, as DNA: TGTGCCAGCGCGACAGGGCCAGATACGCAGTATTTT.

This clone was counted between two and nine times. The chain employs TRBV11-2 and TRBJ1-2, with 7 bases matching TRBD1. Per the germline V gene, CDR1 is SGHAT and CDR2 is FQNNGV. This CDR3 region has 14 residues. With V trimmed by 8 bases and J by 1 base, 7 bases remained unmatched. The DNA for the CDR3 is TGTGCCAGCGGCGACAGGGACTTTAACTATGGCTACACCTTC. It is translated as CASGDRDFNYGYTF.

V gene TRBV30 combines with J gene TRBJ1-1; D is unclear. CDR1 GTSNPN and CDR2 SVGIG come from the germline V gene (reference sequence). This CDR3 is built from 15 residues. V was pared by 2 bases and J by 6 bases, with 19 bases between. The CDR3 loop is CAWSTDGLWLAEAFF. DNA of the CDR3: TGTGCCTGGAGTACTGACGGACTGTGGCTCGCTGAAGCTTTCTTT.

The rearrangement joins TRBV12-3 or TRBV12-4 to TRBJ1-1, with a possible D match to TRBD1 (6 bases). Trimming took 8 bases from V and 5 from J, leaving 12 bases between them. The CDR3 has 12 residues. CDR3 in DNA: TGTGCCAGCTTCGACAGGAGAACTGAAGCTTTCTTT. This encodes CASFDRRTEAFF.

This sequence joins TRBV28 and TRBJ1-1; TRBD1 matches 9 bases. The CDR3 is 14 amino acids. Trimming took 5 bases from V and 7 from J; bases not matched to a gene: 8. Germline CDR1 and CDR2: MDHEN and SYDVKM. CDR3 nucleotide sequence: TGTGCCAGCAGTCCGCCCGACAGGGGGAATGAAGCTTTCTTT. This encodes CASSPPDRGNEAFF.

The rearrangement links TRBV11-3 to TRBJ2-1, with D maybe TRBD2 (5 bases). CDR3 length: 14 amino acids. Germline CDR1 reads SGHNT; CDR2 reads YENEEA. V lost 1 base and J lost 9, with 13 bases in between. This CDR3 is CASSLAGSVAEQFF. The CDR3 DNA is TGTGCCAGCAGCTTAGCGGGGTCCGTAGCTGAGCAGTTCTTC.

The chain uses TRBV9 and TRBJ2-4, with 9 bases aligning to TRBD1. Germline CDR1 is SGDLS and CDR2 is YYNGEE. This CDR3 has 16 amino acids. Germline trimming cut 4 bases from V and 0 bases from J; bases unmatched to any gene: 5. The CDR3 sequence: CASSSGQGLAKNIQYF. CDR3 DNA: TGTGCCAGCAGCTCGGGACAGGGCTTAGCCAAAAACATTCAGTACTTC.

The rearrangement joins TRBV19 to TRBJ2-1, with a possible D match to TRBD2 (5 bases). The CDR3 loop spans 14 amino acids. Trimming took off 3 bases at V and 6 bases at J, with 12 bases between the two ends. The germline V gene has CDR1 LNHDA and CDR2 SQIVND (reference sequence). The CDR3 coding sequence is TGTGCCAGTAGTATTGCCCTAGCAAGCAATGAGCAGTTCTTC. It encodes CASSIALASNEQFF.

To note about this clone: This CDR3 is also generated by other DNA sequences in the sample. The J gene is TRBJ1-5, the V gene TRBV5-1, with 9 bases fitting TRBD1. The CDR3 runs 14 residues. V shed 4 bases and J 4 bases; nucleotides not matched to a gene: 3. Per germline, CDR1 SGHRS and CDR2 YFSETQ. The CDR3 DNA is TGCGCCAGCAGCCCTGGGACAGGGAATCAGCCCCAGCATTTT. Translation gives CASSPGTGNQPQHF.

The V and J genes are TRBV10-3 and TRBJ1-2, with 7 bases lining up with TRBD1. This CDR3 is 12 amino acids long. From germline, CDR1 is ENHRY and CDR2 SYGVKD. Trimming took 11 bases from V and 2 from J; bases not matched to a gene: 5. CDR3 loop: CAAQGQNYGYTF. In nucleotides, the CDR3 is TGTGCCGCGCAGGGACAGAACTATGGCTACACCTTC.

This clone was recorded a few times. CDR3 in DNA: TGTGCCAGCAGCTCCGACAGTCAGTTAGACTATGGCTACACCTTC. Protein sequence: CASSSDSQLDYGYTF. This chain connects TRBV7-2 to TRBJ1-2; a weak D match, TRBD1 (5 bases). Per the germline V gene, CDR1 is SGHTA and CDR2 is FQGNSA. There are 15 residues in the CDR3. The V and J ends lost 4 bases and 3 bases respectively, with 15 bases between them. The entire variable domain, with the rest obtained from reference TRBV7-2 and TRBJ1-2, is as follows: GAGVSQSPSNKVTEKGKDVELRCDPISGHTALYWYRQSLGQGLEFLIYFQGNSAPDKSGLPSDRFSAERTGGSVSTLTIQRTQQEDSAVYLCASSSDSQLDYGYTFGSGTRLTVV.

The V gene is TRBV5-1, the J gene TRBJ2-2; no reliable D call. V was clipped by 4 bases and J by 6 bases, with 13 bases between them. Germline V CDR1 and CDR2: SGHRS, YFSETQ. The length of the CDR3 is 14 residues. CDR3 sequence: CASSLTPAAGELFF. Here the CDR3 DNA reads TGCGCCAGCAGCCTGACCCCGGCGGCCGGGGAGCTGTTTTTT.

This clone was observed at least ten times. V usage is TRBV5-1 and J usage is TRBJ2-1; 8 bases match TRBD1. This CDR3 comprises 14 residues. From germline, CDR1 is SGHRS and CDR2 YFSETQ. V was clipped by 3 bases and J by 7 bases; unmatched bases: 6. CDR3: CASSSGQALNEQFF. Here the CDR3 DNA reads TGCGCCAGCAGCTCGGGACAGGCCCTTAATGAGCAGTTCTTC.